The 25 T cell receptor beta chains below come from one sample, sequenced in a study of OX40 agonist ivuxolimab in advanced cancers. Receptors were amplified or captured by the immunoSEQ multiplex PCR assay. Here the immuneACCESS table is served through TCRdb, limited to in-frame sequences with V and J called. Missing clones are a known gap in these copies; in checked studies unresolved V genes cover under half, and the rest lacks a known reason. The sample has about 45,000 clones on record, roughly 90% of them singletons. The ten largest clones represent roughly a sixth of the sample. Sequenced material: CD4+ or CD8+ T cells sorted from blood, taken in a trial of the OX40 agonist ivuxolimab. These receptor sequences come from an adult with an advanced solid tumor such as melanoma, head and neck, liver or kidney cancer.

The chain combines TRBV11-2 with TRBJ2-7; weak D call: TRBD2 (6 bases). V lost 7 bases, J lost 2 bases, and 9 bases lay in between. This CDR3 region has 12 residues. Germline loops: CDR1 SGHAT, CDR2 FQNNGV. CDR3 loop: CASMGGAYEQYF. The CDR3 region has the DNA TGTGCCAGCATGGGGGGAGCCTACGAGCAGTACTTC.

The chain combines TRBV15 with TRBJ2-5; D perhaps matches TRBD1 (6 bases). There are 15 residues in the CDR3. Germline lookup yields CDR1 LNHNV and CDR2 YYDKDF (reference sequence). V lost 2 bases to trimming and J lost 2 bases, with 12 bases between them. The DNA for the CDR3 is TGTGCCACCAGCAGACTAACAGGGCAACAAGAGACCCAGTACTTC. Its translation is CATSRLTGQQETQYF.

This chain links TRBV13 with TRBJ2-4; possibly TRBD2 for D (5 bases). The CDR3 runs to 14 residues. Trimming removed 0 bases from V and 8 bases from J, with 11 bases in between. The germline CDR1 and CDR2 sequences are PRHDT and FYEKMQ (reference sequence). The CDR3 sequence: CASSLGRGLDIQYF. The CDR3 DNA reads as TGTGCCAGCAGCTTAGGTCGGGGTTTGGACATTCAGTACTTC.

This clone has only one observation. This rearrangement joins TRBV9 to TRBJ1-3; 8 positions match TRBD1. Germline assignment: CDR1 SGDLS and CDR2 YYNGEE. V was pared by 3 bases and J by 1 base, with 6 bases of the junction left unmatched. CDR3 length: 16 amino acids. CDR3 residues: CASSEDRGSSGNTIYF. In DNA form, the CDR3 reads TGTGCCAGCAGCGAAGACAGGGGCTCGTCTGGAAACACCATATATTTT.

This clone has more than one count but fewer than ten. The chain uses TRBV4-2 and TRBJ2-2; 11 bases map to TRBD2. This CDR3 spans 15 amino acids. V lost 5 bases and J lost 5; bases outside the gene matches: 4. The germline V gene encodes CDR1 LGHNA and CDR2 YNFKEQ. In DNA form, the CDR3 reads TGTGCCAGCAGCTCACTAGCGGGAGAAACCGGGGAGCTGTTTTTT. Amino acid sequence: CASSSLAGETGELFF.

This clone has more than one count but fewer than ten. J is TRBJ1-6 and V is TRBV27; D is unclear. V lost 3 bases to trimming and J lost 7 bases, with 4 bases between them. The CDR3 extends over 12 amino acids. Germline assignment: CDR1 MNHEY and CDR2 SMNVEV (reference sequence). The CDR3 loop is CASSLVNSPLHF. DNA of the CDR3: TGTGCCAGCAGTTTGGTCAATTCACCCCTCCACTTT.

The chain has TRBV2 and TRBJ1-2; D perhaps matches TRBD1 (5 bases). Trimming took 7 bases from V and 3 from J, leaving 12 bases between them. The CDR3 loop spans 13 amino acids. In germline, CDR1 is SNHLY, CDR2 FYNNEI. The CDR3 loop is CASIEGQDYGYTF. The CDR3 DNA reads TGTGCCAGCATAGAGGGGCAAGACTATGGCTACACCTTC.

V and J are TRBV6-6 and TRBJ2-7; 7 nucleotides line up with TRBD1. The CDR3 has 13 residues. Germline CDR1 is MNHNY and CDR2 is SVGAGI (reference sequence). The trim removed 8 bases at V and 2 bases at J, leaving 6 bases unmatched. The CDR3 reads CASAGGVPYEQYF. The CDR3 nucleotides read TGTGCCAGCGCAGGGGGAGTCCCCTACGAGCAGTACTTC.

This sequence joins TRBV21-1 and TRBJ2-7; TRBD1 was called by the table and not checked on the DNA. TRBV21-1 corresponds to a pseudogene. The CDR3 runs 15 residues. The CDR3: CASTKETGGSYEQYF. The CDR3, as DNA: TGTGCCAGCACCAAAGAGACAGGGGGTTCCTACGAGCAGTACTTC.

The chain is built from TRBV13 and TRBJ2-6; D not certain. V lost 4 bases and J 1 base, leaving 14 bases between the germline ends. The CDR3 is made up of 17 amino acids. Germline V gene sequence: CDR1 PRHDT, CDR2 FYEKMQ (reference sequence). The chain's CDR3 is CASSSRLVLSGANVLTF. The CDR3, as DNA: TGTGCCAGCAGCTCCCGACTGGTTTTATCTGGGGCCAACGTCCTGACTTTC. Drawing the rest from reference TRBV13 and TRBJ2-6, the complete variable domain is AAGVIQSPRHLIKEKRETATLKCYPIPRHDTVYWYQQGPGQDPQFLISFYEKMQSDKGSIPDRFSAQQFSDYHSELNMSSLELGDSALYFCASSSRLVLSGANVLTFGAGSRLTVL.

The chain recombines TRBV7-2 with TRBJ2-7; a weak D match, TRBD1 (6 bases). Germline assignment: CDR1 SGHTA and CDR2 FQGNSA. This CDR3 contains 13 residues. V lost 0 bases, J lost 6 bases, and 9 bases lay in between. CDR3 DNA: TGTGCCAGCAGCTTAGCGTCGGACAGCGAGCAGTACTTC. It specifies CASSLASDSEQYF.

This rearrangement joins TRBV14 to TRBJ2-7; tentative D call: TRBD1 (5 bases). Trimming removed 5 bases from V and 3 bases from J, with 17 bases in between. CDR1 is SGHDN, CDR2 FVKESK, per germline. The CDR3 contains 15 residues. The CDR3 sequence: CASSSRLQGHYEQYF. The CDR3 bases are TGTGCCAGCAGCTCCAGACTTCAAGGACACTACGAGCAGTACTTC.

The genes are TRBV4-2 and TRBJ2-1; 11 bases line up with TRBD2. The V gene's germline CDR1 is LGHNA and CDR2 YNFKEQ. The CDR3 loop spans 18 amino acids. The junction had 11 bases not matched to a gene; V was cut back by 7 bases and J by 0 bases. The CDR3 DNA reads TGTGCCAGCACCCGACTAGCGGGGAACCCGGACTCCTACAATGAGCAGTTCTTC. Its translation: CASTRLAGNPDSYNEQFF.

The J gene is TRBJ2-7, the V gene TRBV6-5, with TRBD1 matching 8 bases. This CDR3 spans 13 amino acids. Trimming took 4 bases from V and 2 from J; bases not matched to a gene: 1. Germline V lookup: CDR1 MNHEY, CDR2 SVGAGI. The CDR3 region is CASSLTGAYEQYF. The CDR3 region has the DNA TGTGCCAGCAGTTTGACAGGGGCCTACGAGCAGTACTTC.

The chain employs TRBV7-9 and TRBJ2-1; 7 positions match TRBD2. The CDR3 covers 18 residues. Germline assignment: CDR1 SEHNR and CDR2 FQNEAQ (reference sequence). V trimming: 6 bases; J trimming: 4 bases; junction bases outside the gene matches: 18. The CDR3 DNA sequence: TGTGCCAGCAGACCCGACCTAGCGGAGATACCCCTTTACAATGAGCAGTTCTTC. It codes for CASRPDLAEIPLYNEQFF. The full variable domain, completed using reference TRBV7-9 and TRBJ2-1, is DTGVSQNPRHKITKRGQNVTFRCDPISEHNRLYWYRQTLGQGPEFLTYFQNEAQLEKSRLLSDRFSAERPKGSFSTLEIQRTEQGDSAMYLCASRPDLAEIPLYNEQFFGPGTRLTVL.

Regarding this clone: Different DNA sequences within this sample yield the same CDR3. The rearrangement uses TRBV29-1 and TRBJ1-2; no clear D. CDR3 length: 11 amino acids. Looked up from germline, CDR1 is SQVTM and CDR2 is ANQGSEA. Trimming removed 3 bases from V and 0 bases from J, with 2 bases in between. The CDR3 DNA reads TGCAGCGTTGATCCTAACTATGGCTACACCTTC. Its translation is CSVDPNYGYTF.

The chain uses TRBV5-1 and TRBJ2-2, with D possibly being TRBD1 (6 bases). Deletions cut 2 bases from V and 1 base from J, with 9 bases between. This CDR3 region has 15 residues. Germline V gene data show CDR1 as SGHRS and CDR2 as YFSETQ. The CDR3 DNA sequence: TGCGCCAGCAGCTTCCGGGGACAGAACACCGGGGAGCTGTTTTTT. It is translated as CASSFRGQNTGELFF.

The chain couples TRBV2 to TRBJ1-1; no clear D gene. The CDR3 totals 14 residues. Germline values: CDR1 SNHLY, CDR2 FYNNEI. V was cut by 2 bases and J by 5 bases, with 12 bases left in between. Written as DNA, the CDR3 is TGTGCCAGCAGTGAAAATCGGGGTGATACTGAAGCTTTCTTT. Its protein product is CASSENRGDTEAFF.

The genes are TRBV7-8 and TRBJ1-2, with TRBD1 matching over 9 bases. J lost 5 bases, V lost 1 base, and 8 bases had no gene match. Germline lookup yields CDR1 SGHVS and CDR2 FQNEAQ. The CDR3 sequence is 16 residues long. CDR3 sequence: CASSLGQGELIYGYTF. In nucleotides, the CDR3 is TGTGCCAGCAGCTTAGGACAGGGGGAGTTGATTTATGGCTACACCTTC.

This CDR3 is CASSSAIAETYEQYF. The DNA for the CDR3 is TGTGCCAGCAGCTCGGCGATAGCGGAGACCTACGAGCAGTACTTC. This chain joins TRBV11-1 and TRBJ2-7; possibly TRBD2 for D (6 bases). Germline V gene sequence: CDR1 SGHAT, CDR2 FQDESV (reference sequence). V was shortened by 4 bases and J by 2 bases, with 15 bases between the two germline ends. The CDR3 extends over 15 amino acids.

The chain has TRBV4-2 and TRBJ2-7; TRBD2 matches 7 bases. The V and J ends lost 1 base and 0 bases, in that order; junction bases with no gene match: 3. The germline V gene encodes CDR1 LGHNA and CDR2 YNFKEQ. The CDR3 has 15 amino acids. The CDR3 loop reads CASSQVSSGSYEQYF. The DNA of the CDR3 is TGTGCCAGCAGCCAAGTGTCTAGCGGCTCCTACGAGCAGTACTTC.

The genes are TRBV4-2 and TRBJ2-2, with D maybe TRBD2 (7 bases). Germline values: CDR1 LGHNA, CDR2 YNFKEQ. Trimming took off 4 bases at V and 1 base at J, with 22 bases between the two ends. The CDR3 has 19 amino acids. This chain's CDR3 is CASSPVTGGGPLNTGELFF. CDR3 in DNA: TGTGCCAGCAGCCCCGTGACTGGCGGGGGCCCCCTGAACACCGGGGAGCTGTTTTTT.

This clone appeared once. This sequence joins TRBV13 and TRBJ1-5; D is possibly TRBD1 (6 bases). The V gene lost 5 bases and the J gene lost 5 bases, with 16 bases spanning the gap. Germline lookup yields CDR1 PRHDT and CDR2 FYEKMQ (reference sequence). This CDR3 comprises 15 residues. Written as DNA, the CDR3 is TGTGCCAGCAGCCGATCTGGAGGGGGAGATCAGCCCCAGCATTTT. Protein sequence: CASSRSGGGDQPQHF. Combining the CDR3 with reference TRBV13 and TRBJ1-5 gives the whole variable domain AAGVIQSPRHLIKEKRETATLKCYPIPRHDTVYWYQQGPGQDPQFLISFYEKMQSDKGSIPDRFSAQQFSDYHSELNMSSLELGDSALYFCASSRSGGGDQPQHFGDGTRLSIL.

The V gene is TRBV5-4, the J gene TRBJ2-2; the D is unclear. CDR1 SGHNT and CDR2 YYREEE come from the germline V gene (reference sequence). The CDR3 has 15 residues. The V end lost 2 bases, the J end lost 5 bases, and 13 bases lay between the germline ends. DNA of the CDR3: TGTGCCAGCAGCTTTAAGGCAGAAGAGACCGGGGAGCTGTTTTTT. Its translation: CASSFKAEETGELFF. Full variable domain (remainder filled in from reference TRBV5-4 and TRBJ2-2): ETGVTQSPTHLIKTRGQQVTLRCSSQSGHNTVSWYQQALGQGPQFIFQYYREEENGRGNFPPRFSGLQFPNYSSELNVNALELDDSALYLCASSFKAEETGELFFGEGSRLTVL.

The chain combines TRBV27 with TRBJ2-7; 7 bases line up with TRBD2. The CDR3 length is 14 residues. V gave up 4 bases and J gave up 3 bases; unmatched junction bases: 6. The germline V gene has CDR1 MNHEY and CDR2 SMNVEV (reference sequence). CDR3 amino acids: CASSSQRGDYEQYF. The CDR3 DNA sequence: TGTGCCAGCAGTTCCCAGCGGGGAGACTACGAGCAGTACTTC.